Below are 9 T cell receptor beta chains sequenced from a single sample in a study of T cells in Graves' hyperthyroidism and ophthalmopathy. Template material for amplifying TCR beta CDR3 regions consisted of RNA transcripts. The study used the HTBI primer set for a first-round RT-PCR of the TCR CDR3. TCRdb reanalysed the multiplex PCR reads using MiXCR and keeps one entry per CDR3 protein. Of a few hundred thousand distinct CDR3 sequences in the sample, under 60% were seen once. Sequenced: peripheral blood or thyroid tissue (not recorded which). These receptors came from a woman aged 18-29 years with Graves' hyperthyroidism.

The chain couples TRBV24-1 to TRBJ2-2, with D uncertain. Germline CDR1 reads KGHDR; CDR2 reads SFDVKD. Trimming removed 7 bases at V and 1 base at J, with 15 bases between. The CDR3 totals 16 residues. The CDR3 nucleotides are TGTGCCACCAGCTCGAGGACGGCACAGAACACCGGGGAGCTGTTTTTT. Translating gives CATSSRTAQNTGELFF.

The chain recombines TRBV29-1 with TRBJ2-7, with D tentatively TRBD2 (6 bases). This CDR3 has 13 residues. Germline values: CDR1 SQVTM, CDR2 ANQGSEA. The V end lost 3 bases, the J end lost 3 bases, and 12 bases lay between the germline ends. In DNA form, the CDR3 reads TGCAGCGTTGATTTGCAGGGAGGCTACGAGCAGTACTTC. It translates to CSVDLQGGYEQYF.

This clonotype has a single count. The rearrangement links TRBV9 to TRBJ1-6; 9 positions agree with TRBD1. The ends lost 3 bases at V and 7 bases at J; junction bases unmatched: 11. Germline V gene lookup returns CDR1 SGDLS and CDR2 YYNGEE. The CDR3 length is 17 residues. The CDR3 is CASSAEATGGLNSPLHF. CDR3 in DNA: TGTGCCAGCAGCGCCGAGGCTACAGGGGGCTTAAATTCACCCCTCCACTTT.

Details on this clonotype: A read error is possible here, since a much larger clone lies one base away. The CDR3 end shows no conserved phenylalanine or tryptophan, and so a read error is likely. V gene TRBV29-1 combines with J gene TRBJ1-3; D is ambiguous. The CDR3 has 12 residues. The V gene lost 7 bases and the J gene lost 3 bases, with 10 bases spanning the gap. CDR1 and CDR2 from the germline V gene are SQVTM and ANQGSEA. Here the CDR3 DNA reads TGCAGCGCCCGGGATTTTGGAAACACCATATATTCT. It specifies CSARDFGNTIYS.

On this clonotype: The conserved final phenylalanine or tryptophan is absent from the CDR3, which likely points to a read error. The limits of the CDR3 on the DNA are not certain, so only TCRdb's listed CDR3 is given. The CDR3 is CASSVREGSYT. The V gene is TRBV9, the J gene TRBJ2-7; the table's D call of TRBD2 was not tested on the DNA. The CDR3 has 11 residues if both end residues are counted. Germline V gives CDR1 SGDLS, CDR2 YYNGEE.

This chain connects TRBV7-9 to TRBJ2-7; no clear D. Germline-derived CDR1 and CDR2 are SEHNR and FQNEAQ (reference sequence). Trimming removed 5 bases at V and 2 bases at J, with 19 bases between. This CDR3 has 16 amino acids. CDR3 amino acids: CASSRLRSMAPYEQYF. The DNA for the CDR3 is TGTGCCAGCAGCCGCTTGCGGTCGATGGCTCCCTACGAGCAGTACTTC.

The chain couples TRBV10-3 to TRBJ1-5; 12 nucleotides align to TRBD1. CDR3 length equals 17 residues. The ends lost 4 bases at V and 1 base at J; junction bases unmatched: 5. Germline V lookup: CDR1 ENHRY, CDR2 SYGVKD. CDR3 region: CAISAGTGGLSNQPQHF. Written as DNA, the CDR3 is TGTGCCATCAGTGCAGGGACAGGGGGCTTAAGCAATCAGCCCCAGCATTTT.

The J gene is TRBJ2-5, the V gene TRBV25-1; D tentatively reads TRBD1 or TRBD2 (5 bases each). The CDR3 is made up of 16 amino acids. V lost 1 base to trimming and J lost 5 bases, with 17 bases between them. Germline assignment: CDR1 MGHDK and CDR2 SYGVNS. The CDR3 loop is CASSELAGRVGETQYF. The DNA for the CDR3 is TGTGCCAGCAGTGAATTGGCAGGGCGGGTGGGGGAGACCCAGTACTTC.

The chain is built from TRBV19 and TRBJ1-5, with 8 bases fitting TRBD1. The V gene's germline CDR1 is LNHDA and CDR2 SQIVND (reference sequence). CDR3 length equals 12 residues. V was pared by 7 bases and J by 15 bases, with 11 bases of the junction left unmatched. The CDR3 reads CASTRTRTGRHF. DNA for the CDR3: TGTGCCAGTACCAGGACTAGGACAGGGCGGCATTTT.